The 29 T cell receptor beta chains given below trace back to one sample, sequenced in a study of beta chain features in type 1 diabetes. Expressed TCRB transcripts were sequenced because the isolated RNA had all been reverse transcribed beforehand. This table comes from immunoSEQ multiplex PCR, and its TCRdb copy is limited to in-frame clones, with some not included. In the table there are hundreds of thousands of clones, roughly 30% of which are singletons. The sample was naive CD4+ T cells from blood. The receptors were gathered from a man aged 18 to 30 in good health.

The V call is TRBV6-1, the J call TRBJ2-7; D might be TRBD1 (5 bases). The CDR3 contains 12 residues. Germline lookup yields CDR1 MNHNS and CDR2 SASEGT. V lost 10 bases and J 0 bases, leaving 10 bases between the germline ends. CDR3 sequence reads: CATQGDSYEQYF. CDR3 nucleotides: TGTGCCACCCAGGGTGACTCCTACGAGCAGTACTTC.

Only a few counts were recorded for this clone. The CDR3 spells CASSLELATGANVLTF. The CDR3 bases are TGCGCCAGCAGCTTGGAGCTAGCGACCGGGGCCAACGTCCTGACTTTC. The V gene is TRBV5-1, the J gene TRBJ2-6; weak D call: TRBD2 (6 bases). Trimming removed 0 bases at V and 4 bases at J, with 11 bases between. Germline V lookup: CDR1 SGHRS, CDR2 YFSETQ. This CDR3 contains 16 residues. The full variable domain, with the rest looked up from reference TRBV5-1 and TRBJ2-6, is KAGVTQTPRYLIKTRGQQVTLSCSPISGHRSVSWYQQTPGQGLQFLFEYFSETQRNKGNFPGRFSGRQFSNSRSEMNVSTLELGDSALYLCASSLELATGANVLTFGAGSRLTVL.

This clone was picked up a small number of times. This chain connects TRBV7-8 to TRBJ2-5; D perhaps matches TRBD1 (6 bases). CDR1 is SGHVS and CDR2 is FQNEAQ in the germline V gene. The V and J ends lost 1 base and 5 bases respectively, with 17 bases between them. The CDR3 loop spans 16 amino acids. The CDR3 DNA sequence: TGTGCCAGCAGCTTAGGGCAGGGGAGCTGGTTGGAGACCCAGTACTTC. As protein: CASSLGQGSWLETQYF.

This clone appeared a few times. The rearrangement links TRBV10-3 to TRBJ1-2; no firm D call. Germline V gene data show CDR1 as ENHRY and CDR2 as SYGVKD. The CDR3 is made up of 13 amino acids. The V gene lost 6 bases and the J gene lost 6 bases, with 14 bases spanning the gap. The CDR3 sequence: CAISLGREDGYTF. CDR3 DNA sequence: TGTGCCATCAGCCTCGGGCGTGAAGATGGCTACACCTTC.

J is TRBJ2-2 and V is TRBV6-1; TRBD2 agrees at 11 bases. CDR1 and CDR2 from the germline V gene are MNHNS and SASEGT. J lost 6 bases, V lost 1 base, and 4 bases had no gene match. The CDR3 consists of 16 residues. Written as DNA, the CDR3 is TGTGCCAGCAGTGAAGTACTAGCGGGAGCCTCCGGGGAGCTGTTTTTT. Protein product: CASSEVLAGASGELFF.

This CDR3 is CSVLPNQETQYF. In DNA, the CDR3 is TGCAGCGTTTTACCGAACCAAGAGACCCAGTACTTC. The chain couples TRBV29-1 to TRBJ2-5; D unclear. CDR3 size: 12 residues. The germline V and J ends were trimmed by 5 bases and 0 bases, with 7 bases remaining between them. Per the germline V gene, CDR1 is SQVTM and CDR2 is ANQGSEA.

This clone was detected a few times. This chain's CDR3 is CASSLDVAGLAGYNEQFF. The CDR3 nucleotides are TGTGCCAGCAGCTTAGATGTTGCGGGACTAGCGGGATACAATGAGCAGTTCTTC. The gene calls are TRBV7-9 and TRBJ2-1, with 13 bases aligning to TRBD2. CDR1 and CDR2 (germline): SEHNR, FQNEAQ (reference sequence). The CDR3 extends over 18 amino acids. J was trimmed by 4 bases and V by 1 base; bases with no gene match: 7.

This clone showed up just a few times. V gene TRBV29-1 combines with J gene TRBJ2-7, with 12 bases aligning to TRBD2. The CDR3 sequence is 16 residues long. The trim removed 2 bases at V and 1 base at J, leaving 6 bases unmatched. The germline CDR1 and CDR2 sequences are SQVTM and ANQGSEA. Here the CDR3 DNA reads TGCAGCGTTGAATACAGGGGGACTAGCGGGTCCTACGAGCAGTACTTC. Protein: CSVEYRGTSGSYEQYF.

The chain carries TRBV6-5 and TRBJ2-7; D is unclear. Trimming stripped 0 bases from V and 2 bases from J, with 11 bases between. This CDR3 has 15 residues. Germline V gene data show CDR1 as MNHEY and CDR2 as SVGAGI. The CDR3 nucleotides read TGTGCCAGCAGTTACTCGTCGGCAGGCGCCTACGAGCAGTACTTC. It translates to CASSYSSAGAYEQYF.

The gene calls are TRBV14 and TRBJ2-7; D unclear. CDR1 and CDR2 from the germline V gene are SGHDN and FVKESK. Between the trimmed V and J ends, which lost 4 bases and 4 bases, there was a span of 8 bases. The CDR3 covers 12 residues. The CDR3 bases are TGTGCCAGCAGCCGGCGAGCGTACGAGCAGTACTTC. Amino acid sequence: CASSRRAYEQYF.

In its sample, this clone was seen a few times. The chain links TRBV6-6 to TRBJ1-1; D is unclear. The CDR3 extends over 13 amino acids. Germline V CDR1 and CDR2: MNHNY, SVGAGI (reference sequence). Trimming left V 6 bases short and J 4 bases short, with 12 bases between. CDR3 loop: CASRQPPSTEAFF. The CDR3 DNA follows: TGTGCCAGCAGACAACCGCCCAGCACTGAAGCTTTCTTT.

This clone came up a few times. CDR3 coding DNA: TGCGCCAGCAGCCAACCTACAGGGGGCCACGAGCAGTACTTC. Protein product: CASSQPTGGHEQYF. This chain links TRBV4-1 with TRBJ2-7, with 9 bases matching TRBD1. CDR1 and CDR2 from the germline V gene are MGHRA and YSYEKL. V trimming: 2 bases; J trimming: 5 bases; junction bases outside the gene matches: 4. This CDR3 spans 14 amino acids.

CDR3 nucleotide sequence: TGTGCCAGCAGTGTTGACAGGGCGGGAGGCTACACCTTC. Translated, it gives CASSVDRAGGYTF. The genes are TRBV2 and TRBJ1-2; TRBD1 matches at 7 bases. V lost 4 bases to trimming and J lost 8 bases; unmatched junction nucleotides: 7. CDR3 size: 13 residues. Germline loops: CDR1 SNHLY, CDR2 FYNNEI.

J is TRBJ2-2 and V is TRBV4-1; no firm D call. Germline V gene lookup returns CDR1 MGHRA and CDR2 YSYEKL. The ends were cut back, 0 bases at V and 3 bases at J, with 8 bases in the middle. The CDR3 has 15 amino acids. The CDR3 nucleotides read TGCGCCAGCAGCCAAGATCGTACTTACACCGGGGAGCTGTTTTTT. This gives the protein CASSQDRTYTGELFF.

This clone was seen a few times. Distinct nucleotide sequences in the sample also encode this CDR3. V is TRBV30 and J is TRBJ2-3, with D unclear. Germline V gene data show CDR1 as GTSNPN and CDR2 as SVGIG (reference sequence). CDR3 size: 12 residues. Trimming left V 1 base short and J 1 base short, with 3 bases between. As DNA, the CDR3 is TGTGCCTGGAGTGGCGGCACAGATACGCAGTATTTT. Translation: CAWSGGTDTQYF.

This clone was seen a single time. V gene TRBV18 combines with J gene TRBJ2-7; 9 positions match TRBD1. The V gene end was trimmed by 4 bases and the J gene end by 5 bases; junction bases not matched to a gene: 12. The germline CDR1 and CDR2 sequences are KGHSH and LQKENI. The CDR3 length is 16 residues. CDR3 residues: CASSLMTGTGSHEQYF. In nucleotides, the CDR3 is TGTGCCAGCTCACTCATGACCGGGACAGGGTCCCACGAGCAGTACTTC.

This clone has just a few counts. The chain recombines TRBV28 with TRBJ2-7, with D unresolved. Trimming cost V 6 bases and J 4 bases, with 10 bases left between them. CDR3 length: 12 residues. Germline CDR1 and CDR2: MDHEN and SYDVKM. Written as DNA, the CDR3 is TGTGCCAGCAGCCCCGGGCGGTACGAGCAGTACTTC. Its translation: CASSPGRYEQYF.

This clone was observed a handful of times. Other nucleotide sequences in the sample specify the same CDR3. V and J are TRBV20-1 and TRBJ2-1; unclear D gene. Trimming pared 5 bases from V and 5 bases from J, leaving 4 bases between. Per germline, CDR1 DFQATT and CDR2 SNEGSKA (reference sequence). The CDR3 totals 10 residues. CDR3 bases: TGCAGTGCTCCCAACAATGAGCAGTTCTTC. Translation gives CSAPNNEQFF.

This clone was found a few times. CDR3 loop: CSSKSASGSYNEQFF. The CDR3 nucleotides are TGCAGCTCTAAGAGTGCTAGCGGATCATACAATGAGCAGTTCTTC. The chain has TRBV29-1 and TRBJ2-1; 7 bases match TRBD2. The junction had 14 bases not matched to a gene; V was cut back by 8 bases and J by 4 bases. This CDR3 contains 15 residues. The V gene's germline CDR1 is SQVTM and CDR2 ANQGSEA.

The chain couples TRBV5-6 to TRBJ1-1, with D possibly being TRBD1 (6 bases). Trimming shortened V by 1 base and J by 6 bases, and 13 bases separated the two germline ends. Per the germline V gene, CDR1 is SGHDT and CDR2 is YYEEEE. The length of the CDR3 is 14 residues. DNA of the CDR3: TGTGCCAGCAGCTTGAACAGGGTAAGAGCTGAAGCTTTCTTT. Translating it yields CASSLNRVRAEAFF.

The chain is built from TRBV18 and TRBJ2-7; 10 nucleotides agree with TRBD2. The CDR3 spans 15 residues. V was clipped by 6 bases and J by 3 bases; unmatched bases: 8. Germline CDR1 KGHSH, CDR2 LQKENI. Here the CDR3 DNA reads TGTGCCAGCTCGGTCGGACTAGCGGACATCTACGAGCAGTACTTC. It yields the protein CASSVGLADIYEQYF.

The chain carries TRBV28 and TRBJ2-7; 7 positions match TRBD2. The germline V gene encodes CDR1 MDHEN and CDR2 SYDVKM. V shed 3 bases, J shed 2 bases, and the junction held 1 base outside the gene matches. This CDR3 is built from 13 residues. CDR3 nucleotide sequence: TGTGCCAGCAGTTTGGGAGGGACCTACGAGCAGTACTTC. The encoded protein is CASSLGGTYEQYF. Full variable domain (rest looked up from reference TRBV28 and TRBJ2-7): DVKVTQSSRYLVKRTGEKVFLECVQDMDHENMFWYRQDPGLGLRLIYFSYDVKMKEKGDIPEGYSVSREKKERFSLILESASTNQTSMYLCASSLGGTYEQYFGPGTRLTVT.

This clone has a handful of counts. The chain employs TRBV7-2 and TRBJ2-7, with D perhaps matching TRBD2 (6 bases). Trimming stripped 5 bases from V and 2 bases from J, with 16 bases between. The CDR3 loop spans 15 amino acids. Per germline, CDR1 SGHTA and CDR2 FQGNSA. This CDR3 reads CASSNPPGRTYEQYF. In DNA form, the CDR3 reads TGTGCCAGCAGCAACCCTCCCGGGAGAACCTACGAGCAGTACTTC.

The J gene is TRBJ2-3, the V gene TRBV15; D remains ambiguous. V was clipped by 6 bases and J by 4 bases, with 14 bases between them. Per the germline V gene, CDR1 is LNHNV and CDR2 is YYDKDF (reference sequence). The CDR3 has 14 residues. In DNA form, the CDR3 reads TGTGCCACCAGAAAGTGGGGTAGCCCAGATACGCAGTATTTT. Translating gives CATRKWGSPDTQYF.

V usage is TRBV5-1 and J usage is TRBJ2-7, with 9 bases fitting TRBD1. This CDR3 is built from 14 residues. CDR1 is SGHRS, CDR2 YFSETQ, per germline. Trimming at V came to 8 bases and at J to 0 bases, leaving 6 bases not matched to a gene. CDR3 sequence reads: CASTGTGSSYEQYF. The DNA for the CDR3 is TGCGCCAGTACCGGGACAGGGAGCTCCTACGAGCAGTACTTC.

This clone was seen more than once but under ten times. This chain links TRBV15 with TRBJ2-3; no clear D. CDR1 and CDR2 from the germline V gene are LNHNV and YYDKDF (reference sequence). With 5 bases removed from V and 6 bases from J, the gap between germline ends came to 15 bases. This CDR3 spans 14 amino acids. As DNA, the CDR3 is TGTGCCACCAGCCGCACGGATGTCCAGGATACGCAGTATTTT. It translates to CATSRTDVQDTQYF.

The chain combines TRBV5-1 with TRBJ2-5, with 8 bases lining up with TRBD1. Per the germline V gene, CDR1 is SGHRS and CDR2 is YFSETQ. The CDR3 is 17 amino acids. With 4 bases clipped from V and 2 bases from J, the junction kept 13 bases outside the gene matches. CDR3 amino acids: CASSGKGGQAYQETQYF. In DNA, the CDR3 is TGCGCCAGCAGCGGGAAAGGGGGACAGGCGTATCAAGAGACCCAGTACTTC. Full variable domain (rest looked up from reference TRBV5-1 and TRBJ2-5): KAGVTQTPRYLIKTRGQQVTLSCSPISGHRSVSWYQQTPGQGLQFLFEYFSETQRNKGNFPGRFSGRQFSNSRSEMNVSTLELGDSALYLCASSGKGGQAYQETQYFGPGTRLLVL.

This clone has a single count. The chain links TRBV2 to TRBJ2-7; D is undetermined. The length of the CDR3 is 14 residues. Germline V CDR1 and CDR2: SNHLY, FYNNEI. The germline V and J ends were trimmed by 6 bases and 7 bases, with 19 bases remaining between them. CDR3 sequence: CASRKQGSSSEQYF. CDR3 sequence (DNA): TGTGCCAGCAGAAAACAAGGGTCCTCTTCTGAGCAGTACTTC.

The chain recombines TRBV7-9 with TRBJ2-2; D is unresolved. CDR3 length: 16 amino acids. Germline V lookup: CDR1 SEHNR, CDR2 FQNEAQ (reference sequence). V gave up 4 bases and J gave up 1 base, with 13 bases separating them. The CDR3 region is CASSSRRLENTGELFF. As DNA, the CDR3 is TGTGCCAGCAGCTCACGGCGACTGGAGAACACCGGGGAGCTGTTTTTT.